Below, one T cell receptor (beta chain) is given with its context. Its antigen remains unidentified. At one end, the junction sequence differs from germline, possibly due to a read error. TCRbeta libraries were built with three rounds of nested PCR, modified from ARM-PCR. Via MiXCR, TCRdb re-called the multiplex PCR reads, giving one row per CDR3 protein. The data hold roughly 140,000 distinct CDR3 sequences, with around 61% observed a single time. The sample comes from a study of tumor and adjacent non-tumor tissue in lung cancer. As for the study in general: The cohort had roughly 11 adenocarcinoma, 2 squamous cell and 1 small cell patients. Study-level points and caveats: In normal lung, the top 100 clones were significantly more dominant than in tumor. Compared with tumor, normal lung showed significantly lower TCR diversity.

No cell sorting was done before RNA was extracted from the tissue. Between August and November 2014, newly diagnosed, chemotherapy-naive lung cancer patients underwent thoracic surgery in China. CDR3 size: 14 residues. Germline CDR1 is MGHRA and CDR2 is YSYEKL. This TCR derives from a man between 60 and 70 years old with small cell lung cancer. Sequencing input: lung tumor tissue. This sequence joins TRBV4-1 and TRBJ1-5, with D hard to call. CDR3 residues: CASSQGFSDQPRHF. The CDR3 DNA reads as TGCGCCAGCAGCCAAGGATTTTCGGATCAGCCCCGGCATTTC.